The 10 T cell receptor beta chains in this list originate from one sample, sequenced in a study of cytomegalovirus exposure and HLA in healthy donors. Both 60 Vbeta primers and 13 Jbeta primers went into the PCR. Produced via immunoSEQ multiplex PCR; TCRdb's table is partial and in-frame only. In the table there are about 150,000 clones, just under 75% of which are singletons. The sequenced sample was PBMCs. These receptors came from a woman aged 18 to 35 in good health and CMV-seronegative.

The chain joins TRBV4-3 to TRBJ1-4; a weak D match, TRBD1 (6 bases). The germline V gene encodes CDR1 LGHNA and CDR2 YSLEER. Trimming removed 3 bases from V and 8 bases from J, with 10 bases in between. This CDR3 contains 13 residues. The CDR3 sequence is CASSQHREEKLFF. Here the CDR3 DNA reads TGCGCCAGCAGCCAGCACAGGGAGGAAAAACTGTTTTTT.

This clone has just one count. The J gene is TRBJ1-1, the V gene TRBV28; 11 bases match TRBD1. CDR1 is MDHEN, CDR2 SYDVKM, per germline. With V trimmed by 0 bases and J by 6 bases, 12 bases remained unmatched. The CDR3 sequence is 18 residues long. DNA of the CDR3: TGTGCCAGCAGTTTATGGAGGGGGACAGGGGGACGATTTGCTGAAGCTTTCTTT. It encodes CASSLWRGTGGRFAEAFF. The whole variable domain, filled in from reference TRBV28 and TRBJ1-1, reads DVKVTQSSRYLVKRTGEKVFLECVQDMDHENMFWYRQDPGLGLRLIYFSYDVKMKEKGDIPEGYSVSREKKERFSLILESASTNQTSMYLCASSLWRGTGGRFAEAFFGQGTRLTVV.

CDR3 nucleotide sequence: TGTGCCAGCAGCGAAACCAGTCGCTCCTACAATGAGCAGTTCTTC. It specifies CASSETSRSYNEQFF. This chain links TRBV11-2 with TRBJ2-1, with no clear D. The germline gives CDR1 SGHAT, CDR2 FQNNGV. The CDR3 spans 15 residues. V dropped 5 bases and J dropped 0 bases, with 11 bases sitting between them.

This clone came up once. This rearrangement joins TRBV28 to TRBJ1-1; TRBD1 might be the D (6 bases). Germline V gene data show CDR1 as MDHEN and CDR2 as SYDVKM. The CDR3 spans 16 residues. V lost 7 bases and J 4 bases, leaving 22 bases between the germline ends. This CDR3 is CASIPLNLRGGTEAFF. CDR3 DNA: TGTGCCAGCATTCCTTTGAATCTCAGGGGTGGCACTGAAGCTTTCTTT.

There are a few counts of this clone. V usage is TRBV19 and J usage is TRBJ1-2; D is perhaps TRBD1 (6 bases). This CDR3 is 13 amino acids long. Trimming removed 6 bases at V and 5 bases at J, with 13 bases between. The V gene's germline CDR1 is LNHDA and CDR2 SQIVND (reference sequence). The CDR3 loop reads CASRYRGGYGYTF. CDR3 DNA: TGTGCCAGTAGATATAGGGGGGGTTATGGCTACACCTTC.

V usage is TRBV28 and J usage is TRBJ2-7, with TRBD1 as a possible D gene (5 bases). V was cut by 3 bases and J by 7 bases, with 16 bases left in between. Germline CDR1 reads MDHEN; CDR2 reads SYDVKM. The CDR3 is 14 residues long. The CDR3 is CASSFSDRVDEQYF. DNA of the CDR3: TGTGCCAGCAGTTTCAGCGACAGAGTCGATGAGCAGTACTTC.

This clone occurred a few times. This chain links TRBV7-9 with TRBJ2-1, with TRBD2 matching over 8 bases. The V gene's germline CDR1 is SEHNR and CDR2 FQNEAQ (reference sequence). J gave up 3 bases and V 11 bases, and 9 bases lay outside the gene matches. This CDR3 contains 14 residues. For the CDR3, the DNA is TGTGCCTCATTACGGGGGGGATTCTACAATGAGCAGTTCTTC. It encodes CASLRGGFYNEQFF.

This chain uses TRBV7-2 with TRBJ2-2; 9 positions match TRBD2. This CDR3 has 16 amino acids. After removal of 5 bases from V and 6 bases from J, the junction contained 10 bases not matched to a gene. Germline assignment: CDR1 SGHTA and CDR2 FQGNSA. The CDR3 sequence is CASSPTGTSLPGELFF. The CDR3 coding sequence is TGTGCCAGCAGCCCCACCGGGACTAGCTTGCCCGGGGAGCTGTTTTTT.

The V call is TRBV7-8, the J call TRBJ1-4; tentative D call: TRBD1 (6 bases). The CDR3 consists of 14 residues. Trimming cost V 1 base and J 6 bases, with 9 bases left between them. Germline loops: CDR1 SGHVS, CDR2 FQNEAQ. The CDR3 nucleotides are TGTGCCAGCAGCTTAGGCGGGGGGCATGAAAAACTGTTTTTT. Its translation is CASSLGGGHEKLFF.

The chain recombines TRBV5-1 with TRBJ2-3; TRBD1 is a possible D gene (6 bases). The CDR3 is 16 residues long. From germline, CDR1 is SGHRS and CDR2 YFSETQ. The ends were cut back, 2 bases at V and 4 bases at J, with 17 bases in the middle. The CDR3 nucleotides are TGCGCCAGCAGCTTTAGGGGACAACGGGTATCAGATACGCAGTATTTT. As protein: CASSFRGQRVSDTQYF.